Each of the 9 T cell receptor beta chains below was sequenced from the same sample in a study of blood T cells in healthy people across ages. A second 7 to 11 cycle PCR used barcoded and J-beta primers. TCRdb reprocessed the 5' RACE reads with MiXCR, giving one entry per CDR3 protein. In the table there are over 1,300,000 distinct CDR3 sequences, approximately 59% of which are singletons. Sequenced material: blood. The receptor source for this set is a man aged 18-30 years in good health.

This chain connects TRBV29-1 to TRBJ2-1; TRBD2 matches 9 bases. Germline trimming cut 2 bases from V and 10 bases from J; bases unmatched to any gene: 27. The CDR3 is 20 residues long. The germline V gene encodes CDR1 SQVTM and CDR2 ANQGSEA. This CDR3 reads CSVEPRQADAGGAPVGEQFF. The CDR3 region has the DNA TGCAGCGTTGAACCTCGACAGGCGGACGCGGGGGGGGCTCCCGTTGGAGAGCAGTTCTTC.

The CDR3 here is CSVEGGYPNYGYTF. The CDR3 nucleotides are TGCAGCGTTGAAGGCGGGTACCCTAACTATGGCTACACCTTC. The chain couples TRBV29-1 to TRBJ1-2, with no clear D. Germline CDR1 reads SQVTM; CDR2 reads ANQGSEA. The CDR3 contains 14 residues. V was clipped by 1 base and J by 0 bases, with 9 bases between them.

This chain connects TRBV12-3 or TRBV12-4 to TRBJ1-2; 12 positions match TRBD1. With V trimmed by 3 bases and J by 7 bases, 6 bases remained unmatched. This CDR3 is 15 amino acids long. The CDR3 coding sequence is TGTGCCAGCAGTTTGGGGGGACAGGGGGCATTTGGCTACACCTTC. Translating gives CASSLGGQGAFGYTF.

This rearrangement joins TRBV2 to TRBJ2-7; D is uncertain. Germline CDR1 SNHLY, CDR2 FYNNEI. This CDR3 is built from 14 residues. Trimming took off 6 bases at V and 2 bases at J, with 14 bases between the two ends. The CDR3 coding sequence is TGTGCCAGCAGCCCTACTCGCGCGACCTACGAGCAGTACTTC. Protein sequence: CASSPTRATYEQYF.

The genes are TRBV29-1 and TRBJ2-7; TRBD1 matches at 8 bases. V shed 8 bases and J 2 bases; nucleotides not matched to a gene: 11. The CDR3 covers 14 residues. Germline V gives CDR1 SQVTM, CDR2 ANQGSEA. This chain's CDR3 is CSIHGQGGTYEQYF. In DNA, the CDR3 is TGCAGCATTCATGGACAGGGCGGAACCTACGAGCAGTACTTC.

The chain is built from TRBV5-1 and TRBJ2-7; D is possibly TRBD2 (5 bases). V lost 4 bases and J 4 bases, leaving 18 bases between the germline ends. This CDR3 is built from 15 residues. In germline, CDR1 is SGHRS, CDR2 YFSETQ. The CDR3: CASSIAIGPTYEQYF. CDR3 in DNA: TGCGCCAGCAGCATAGCGATCGGACCAACATACGAGCAGTACTTC.

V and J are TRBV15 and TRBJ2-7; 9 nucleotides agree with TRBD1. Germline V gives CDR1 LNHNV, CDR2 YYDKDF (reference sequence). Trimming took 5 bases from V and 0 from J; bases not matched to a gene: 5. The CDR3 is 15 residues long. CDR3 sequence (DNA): TGTGCCACCAGCGCCGGGACAGGGAGCTCCTACGAGCAGTACTTC. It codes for CATSAGTGSSYEQYF.

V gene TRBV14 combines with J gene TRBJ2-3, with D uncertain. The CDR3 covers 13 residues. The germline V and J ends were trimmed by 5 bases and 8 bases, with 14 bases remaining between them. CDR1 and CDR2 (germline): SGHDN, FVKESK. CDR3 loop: CASSAVRFGTQYF. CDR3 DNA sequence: TGTGCCAGCAGCGCAGTTAGATTCGGTACGCAGTATTTT. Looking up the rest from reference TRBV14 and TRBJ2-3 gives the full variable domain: EAGVTQFPSHSVIEKGQTVTLRCDPISGHDNLYWYRRVMGKEIKFLLHFVKESKQDESGMPNNRFLAERTGGTYSTLKVQPAELEDSGVYFCASSAVRFGTQYFGPGTRLTVL.

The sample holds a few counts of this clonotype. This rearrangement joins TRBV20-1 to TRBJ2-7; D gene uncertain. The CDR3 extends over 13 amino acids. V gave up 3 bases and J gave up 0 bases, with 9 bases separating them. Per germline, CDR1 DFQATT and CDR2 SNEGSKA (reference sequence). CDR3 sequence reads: CSARKAVSYEQYF. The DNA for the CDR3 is TGCAGTGCTAGGAAAGCTGTCTCCTACGAGCAGTACTTC.